The rows below give T cell receptor beta chains drawn from one sample of a study of cytomegalovirus exposure and HLA in healthy donors. Generated by immunoSEQ multiplex PCR, the TCRdb table keeps only in-frame clones and is missing some. The table has about 160,000 clones, around 78% seen once; the top ten hold 5.5% to 7.5%. Source material: PBMCs. These receptor sequences come from a woman aged 35 to 49 in good health and CMV-seropositive. Both conserved end residues are part of each CDR3. Each record gives: clone size, J gene, D gene, V gene, CDR3 protein, CDR3 DNA. D genes are given only for firm matches. Rows may omit the clone size; those that give it use once, few, many or a size class.

abundance: NA
j_gene: TRBJ1-4
d_gene: TRBD1
v_gene: TRBV6-5
CDR3aa: CASSRMTGEEKLFF
CDR3nt: TGTGCCAGCAGCCGAATGACAGGGGAAGAAAAACTGTTTTTT

abundance: NA
j_gene: TRBJ1-5
d_gene: NA
v_gene: TRBV7-9
CDR3aa: CASSWGGDRNQPQHF
CDR3nt: TGTGCCAGCAGCTGGGGGGGAGACCGCAATCAGCCCCAGCATTTT

abundance: few
j_gene: TRBJ1-2
d_gene: TRBD1
v_gene: TRBV19
CDR3aa: CASSIRDRAAYGYTF
CDR3nt: TGTGCCAGTAGTATCCGAGACAGGGCGGCCTATGGCTACACCTTC

abundance: once
j_gene: TRBJ1-3
d_gene: NA
v_gene: TRBV6-4
CDR3aa: CARQHTGTSGNTIYF
CDR3nt: TGTGCCAGACAGCATACAGGGACCTCTGGAAACACCATATATTTT

abundance: NA
j_gene: TRBJ1-1
d_gene: TRBD1
v_gene: TRBV5-1
CDR3aa: CASMITGGLMNTEAFF
CDR3nt: TGCGCCAGCATGATAACAGGGGGCTTAATGAACACTGAAGCTTTCTTT

abundance: NA
j_gene: TRBJ2-4
d_gene: NA
v_gene: TRBV2
CDR3aa: CASSDWTSAAKNSQYF
CDR3nt: TGTGCCAGCAGTGATTGGACGTCAGCGGCCAAAAACAGTCAGTACTTC

abundance: NA
j_gene: TRBJ1-3
d_gene: TRBD1
v_gene: TRBV2
CDR3aa: CAKQQGASGNTIYF
CDR3nt: TGTGCCAAACAACAGGGGGCCTCTGGAAACACCATATATTTT

abundance: NA
j_gene: TRBJ2-5
d_gene: NA
v_gene: TRBV18
CDR3aa: CASSPLETQYF
CDR3nt: TGTGCCAGCTCACCTCTGGAGACCCAGTACTTC

abundance: NA
j_gene: TRBJ1-2
d_gene: TRBD1
v_gene: TRBV7-6
CDR3aa: CASSLGTGGNYGYTF
CDR3nt: TGTGCCAGCAGCTTAGGGACAGGGGGGAACTATGGCTACACCTTC

abundance: NA
j_gene: TRBJ2-7
d_gene: NA
v_gene: TRBV5-1
CDR3aa: CASSFSGSYEQYF
CDR3nt: TGCGCCAGCAGCTTCAGCGGTTCCTACGAGCAGTACTTC

abundance: NA
j_gene: TRBJ1-6
d_gene: NA
v_gene: TRBV19
CDR3aa: CASSIGQNYSPLHF
CDR3nt: TGTGCCAGTAGTATTGGGCAGAACTATTCACCCCTCCACTTT

abundance: NA
j_gene: TRBJ1-3
d_gene: NA
v_gene: TRBV18
CDR3aa: CASSPPATSGNTIYF
CDR3nt: TGTGCCAGCTCACCACCAGCCACCTCTGGAAACACCATATATTTT

abundance: NA
j_gene: TRBJ1-2
d_gene: TRBD1
v_gene: TRBV9
CDR3aa: CASSSESGTGVRGYTF
CDR3nt: TGTGCCAGCAGCTCAGAGTCCGGGACAGGGGTGCGTGGCTACACCTTC

abundance: NA
j_gene: TRBJ2-7
d_gene: NA
v_gene: TRBV13
CDR3aa: CASSRTGSSYEQYF
CDR3nt: TGTGCCAGCAGCCGGACGGGGAGCTCCTACGAGCAGTACTTC

abundance: NA
j_gene: TRBJ2-3
d_gene: NA
v_gene: TRBV7-3
CDR3aa: CASSLQGSTDTQYF
CDR3nt: TGTGCCAGCAGCTTACAGGGGAGCACAGATACGCAGTATTTT

abundance: NA
j_gene: TRBJ1-6
d_gene: NA
v_gene: TRBV6-5
CDR3aa: CASRGSGDSPLHF
CDR3nt: TGTGCCAGCAGAGGGAGCGGGGATTCACCCCTCCACTTT

abundance: NA
j_gene: TRBJ1-1
d_gene: NA
v_gene: TRBV4-2
CDR3aa: CASSQDGGYTEAFF
CDR3nt: TGTGCCAGCAGCCAAGATGGGGGGTACACTGAAGCTTTCTTT

abundance: NA
j_gene: TRBJ2-7
d_gene: NA
v_gene: TRBV7-9
CDR3aa: CASSRLDEQYF
CDR3nt: TGTGCCAGCAGCAGACTCGACGAGCAGTACTTC

abundance: NA
j_gene: TRBJ2-3
d_gene: NA
v_gene: TRBV10-2
CDR3aa: CASSGFEADTQYF
CDR3nt: TGCGCCAGCAGTGGCTTCGAGGCAGATACGCAGTATTTT

abundance: few
j_gene: TRBJ2-1
d_gene: TRBD2
v_gene: TRBV28
CDR3aa: CASSLRLAGGASYNEQFF
CDR3nt: TGTGCCAGCAGTCTTCGACTAGCGGGGGGAGCCTCTTACAATGAGCAGTTCTTC

abundance: NA
j_gene: TRBJ1-1
d_gene: TRBD1
v_gene: TRBV7-6
CDR3aa: CASSPGGRRQVNTEAFF
CDR3nt: TGTGCCAGCAGCCCAGGGGGTAGACGGCAGGTGAACACTGAAGCTTTCTTT

abundance: NA
j_gene: TRBJ1-1
d_gene: NA
v_gene: TRBV7-9
CDR3aa: CSSRARTAPNTEAFF
CDR3nt: TGTTCCAGCAGAGCCCGGACAGCCCCGAACACTGAAGCTTTCTTT

abundance: NA
j_gene: TRBJ2-7
d_gene: TRBD2
v_gene: TRBV7-6
CDR3aa: CASSSTRTSGGLRMYEQYF
CDR3nt: TGTGCCAGCAGCTCAACACGGACTAGCGGGGGGCTTAGGATGTACGAGCAGTACTTC

abundance: NA
j_gene: TRBJ1-1
d_gene: NA
v_gene: TRBV30
CDR3aa: CASNQNTEAFF
CDR3nt: TGTGCCTCTAACCAGAACACTGAAGCTTTCTTT

abundance: NA
j_gene: TRBJ1-3
d_gene: NA
v_gene: TRBV6-5
CDR3aa: CASSSSSVAGNTIYF
CDR3nt: TGTGCCAGCAGTTCCAGCAGCGTAGCAGGAAACACCATATATTTT

abundance: NA
j_gene: TRBJ1-2
d_gene: TRBD1
v_gene: TRBV29-1
CDR3aa: CSVWGQGADGYTF
CDR3nt: TGCAGCGTCTGGGGACAGGGGGCCGATGGCTACACCTTC

abundance: few
j_gene: TRBJ2-5
d_gene: TRBD1
v_gene: TRBV2
CDR3aa: CASRPSRDRGFGETQYF
CDR3nt: TGTGCCAGCAGACCTAGCCGGGACAGGGGGTTTGGAGAGACCCAGTACTTC

abundance: NA
j_gene: TRBJ1-2
d_gene: NA
v_gene: TRBV25-1
CDR3aa: CASSHNYGYTF
CDR3nt: TGTGCCAGCAGTCATAACTATGGCTACACCTTC

abundance: NA
j_gene: TRBJ2-7
d_gene: TRBD1
v_gene: TRBV11-2
CDR3aa: CASSLNRGFHEQYF
CDR3nt: TGTGCCAGCAGTTTAAACAGGGGGTTCCACGAGCAGTACTTC

abundance: few
j_gene: TRBJ1-2
d_gene: NA
v_gene: TRBV4-2
CDR3aa: CASSQGGDGWLSSGYGYTF
CDR3nt: TGTGCCAGCAGCCAAGGCGGAGACGGTTGGTTGTCTTCCGGCTATGGCTACACCTTC

abundance: NA
j_gene: TRBJ1-6
d_gene: TRBD1
v_gene: TRBV5-1
CDR3aa: CASSLDGQGVAPLHF
CDR3nt: TGCGCCAGCAGCTTGGACGGACAGGGGGTTGCACCCCTCCACTTT

abundance: NA
j_gene: TRBJ1-2
d_gene: NA
v_gene: TRBV9
CDR3aa: CASSVPGNSGYTF
CDR3nt: TGTGCCAGCAGCGTGCCCGGGAACTCTGGCTACACCTTC

abundance: NA
j_gene: TRBJ1-1
d_gene: NA
v_gene: TRBV29-1
CDR3aa: CSVESGKSTEAFF
CDR3nt: TGCAGCGTTGAATCGGGGAAGAGCACTGAAGCTTTCTTT

abundance: NA
j_gene: TRBJ2-7
d_gene: NA
v_gene: TRBV5-1
CDR3aa: CASSFSGLAGSEQYF
CDR3nt: TGCGCCAGCAGCTTCTCCGGGCTCGCGGGGAGCGAGCAGTACTTC

abundance: NA
j_gene: TRBJ2-2
d_gene: NA
v_gene: TRBV10-3
CDR3aa: CAISPGVGLGTGELFF
CDR3nt: TGTGCCATCAGTCCAGGGGTTGGACTTGGCACCGGGGAGCTGTTTTTT

abundance: NA
j_gene: TRBJ2-3
d_gene: TRBD1
v_gene: TRBV30
CDR3aa: CAWVRDRATDTQYF
CDR3nt: TGTGCCTGGGTACGGGACAGGGCGACAGATACGCAGTATTTT

abundance: NA
j_gene: TRBJ1-2
d_gene: NA
v_gene: TRBV6-5
CDR3aa: CASSYQRTEGDGYTF
CDR3nt: TGTGCCAGCAGTTACCAACGGACAGAGGGCGACGGCTACACCTTC

abundance: NA
j_gene: TRBJ1-5
d_gene: NA
v_gene: TRBV6-1
CDR3aa: CASSEAGGGAGWQPQHF
CDR3nt: TGTGCCAGCAGTGAAGCGGGGGGAGGGGCAGGATGGCAGCCCCAGCATTTT

abundance: NA
j_gene: TRBJ2-1
d_gene: TRBD2
v_gene: TRBV29-1
CDR3aa: CSVESLSGGTNEQFF
CDR3nt: TGCAGCGTTGAATCGCTGTCGGGAGGGACCAATGAGCAGTTCTTC

abundance: NA
j_gene: TRBJ2-5
d_gene: NA
v_gene: TRBV29-1
CDR3aa: CSVEEPGLEETQYF
CDR3nt: TGCAGCGTTGAAGAGCCAGGGTTGGAGGAGACCCAGTACTTC

abundance: once
j_gene: TRBJ1-3
d_gene: TRBD1
v_gene: TRBV28
CDR3aa: CASSFLGQGNRNTIYF
CDR3nt: TGTGCCAGCAGTTTCCTGGGACAGGGGAACCGAAACACCATATATTTT

abundance: NA
j_gene: TRBJ1-2
d_gene: TRBD1
v_gene: TRBV7-8
CDR3aa: CASSFYRGHGYGYTF
CDR3nt: TGTGCCAGCAGCTTTTACAGGGGGCATGGTTATGGCTACACCTTC